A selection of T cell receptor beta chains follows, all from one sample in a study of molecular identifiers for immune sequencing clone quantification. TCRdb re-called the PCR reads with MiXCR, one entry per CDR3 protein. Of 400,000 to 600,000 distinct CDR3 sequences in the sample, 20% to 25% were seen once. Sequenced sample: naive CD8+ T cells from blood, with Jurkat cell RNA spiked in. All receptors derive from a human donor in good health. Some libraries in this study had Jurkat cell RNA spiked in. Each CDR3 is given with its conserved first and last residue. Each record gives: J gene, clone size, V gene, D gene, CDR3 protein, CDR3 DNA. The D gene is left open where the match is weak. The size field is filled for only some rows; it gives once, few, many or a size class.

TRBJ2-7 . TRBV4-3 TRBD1 CASSQEPGQGAHEQYF TGCGCCAGCAGCCAAGAACCGGGACAGGGGGCCCACGAGCAGTACTTC
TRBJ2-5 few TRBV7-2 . CASSLEVRQETQYF TGTGCCAGCAGCTTAGAGGTACGGCAAGAGACCCAGTACTTC
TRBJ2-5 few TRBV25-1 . CASSERGGQETQYF TGTGCCAGCAGTGAAAGGGGGGGTCAAGAGACCCAGTACTTC
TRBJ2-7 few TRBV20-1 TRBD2 CSARITSGRAYEQYF TGCAGTGCTAGAATAACTAGCGGCCGTGCCTACGAGCAGTACTTC
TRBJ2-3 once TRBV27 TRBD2 CASNHMGLVPDTRYF TGTGCCAGCAACCACATGGGACTAGTTCCAGATACGCGGTATTTT
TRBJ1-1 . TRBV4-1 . CASSHPAGGRANTEAFF TGCGCCAGCAGCCATCCAGCGGGGGGCCGGGCCAACACTGAAGCTTTCTTT
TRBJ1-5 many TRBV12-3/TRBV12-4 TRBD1 CASSNQGASNQPQHF TGTGCCAGCAGTAACCAGGGGGCTAGCAATCAGCCCCAGCATTTT
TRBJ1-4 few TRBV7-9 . CASSIKSLSEKLFF TGTGCCAGCAGCATCAAGTCATTATCCGAAAAACTGTTTTTT
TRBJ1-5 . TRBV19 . CASSIGESNQPQHF TGTGCCAGTAGTATCGGGGAGAGCAATCAGCCCCAGCATTTT
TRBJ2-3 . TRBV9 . CASSLVAENTDTQYF TGTGCCAGCAGCTTAGTAGCGGAGAACACAGATACGCAGTATTTT